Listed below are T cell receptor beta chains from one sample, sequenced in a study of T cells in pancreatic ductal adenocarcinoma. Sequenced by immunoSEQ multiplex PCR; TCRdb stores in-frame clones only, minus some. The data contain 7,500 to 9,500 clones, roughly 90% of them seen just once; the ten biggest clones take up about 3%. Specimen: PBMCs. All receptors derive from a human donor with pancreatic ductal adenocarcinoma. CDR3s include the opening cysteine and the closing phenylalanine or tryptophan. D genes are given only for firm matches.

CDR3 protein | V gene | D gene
CASSIGAPDGEQFF | TRBV19 | -
CSVGQDYEQYF | TRBV29-1 | -
CASSSNRGNQPQHF | TRBV7-2 | -
CATTLGQGFRGYTF | TRBV19 | -
CASSTHAGLAGVSGELFF | TRBV4-1 | TRBD2
CASSEDRGNYGYTF | TRBV11-3 | TRBD1
CASSEAGGAGEPQHF | TRBV6-1 | -
CAISGAGGLISPLHF | TRBV10-3 | TRBD1
CSVGRPVQETQYF | TRBV29-1 | -
CASSFDTSNTGELFF | TRBV5-6 | -
CASILAGGHTEAFF | TRBV2 | -
CASSTGTSGTDTQYF | TRBV5-1 | TRBD2
CASSPVAPDTQYF | TRBV19 | -
CASGTSGGAGDEQFF | TRBV28 | TRBD2
CASSLGAASETQYF | TRBV7-7 | -
CASSSEGQGQETQYF | TRBV11-2 | -
CASSLDRASTDTQYF | TRBV28 | TRBD1
CASTDSYGYTF | TRBV19 | -
CASSLWVTGQGAQYF | TRBV7-2 | -
CASSVDRGWNNEQFF | TRBV2 | TRBD1
CASSLAKTGGRSYQETQYF | TRBV5-1 | TRBD1
CASSLVVGGSSPLHF | TRBV7-2 | TRBD1
CASSPPGQGVITF | TRBV5-1 | TRBD1
CAWSGTGSDEKLFF | TRBV30 | TRBD1
CASSRGLAGGETQYF | TRBV27 | TRBD2
CASSPPWAGGGETQYF | TRBV5-1 | TRBD2
CASSFLAGATYEQYF | TRBV5-1 | TRBD2
CASSLEGGPYTGELFF | TRBV7-2 | -
CASSIQGLGANVLTF | TRBV11-1 | -
CASSSGGLNTEAFF | TRBV28 | TRBD1
CATSFGREGTEAFF | TRBV6-5 | -
CALDPTGFKYEQYF | TRBV30 | TRBD1
CATSRVGSSYNEQFF | TRBV15 | -
CASSPRATQAATEAFF | TRBV18 | -
CAWSRGSRYEQYF | TRBV30 | -
CASSLVTPGELFF | TRBV7-9 | -
CASRPTLGQEFSGNTIYF | TRBV5-1 | TRBD1
CASSLLAGGYNEQFF | TRBV4-1 | TRBD2
CASSPSGGDTQYF | TRBV7-9 | TRBD2
CASSLYRGMYSGNTIYF | TRBV28 | -
CAATGTGVAGELFF | TRBV2 | TRBD1
CASSDDTGELFF | TRBV2 | -
CASSYDYTSYNEQFF | TRBV5-4 | -
CASSVERKGGNYGYTF | TRBV9 | -